The source of this T cell receptor beta chain is a study of T cells after yellow fever vaccination. The CDR3 spans 15 residues. V gave up 5 bases and J gave up 3 bases; unmatched junction bases: 7. There are many counts of this clonotype. Template switching by 5'RACE produced TCR cDNA, adding a universal primer site and UMIs. TCRdb fed the 5' RACE reads into MiXCR, producing one record per CDR3 protein. This sample has 110,000 to 150,000 distinct CDR3 sequences, with more than 6.5% found just once. This sequence joins TRBV12-3 or TRBV12-4 and TRBJ1-5; TRBD1 matches at 7 bases. This TCR was recovered from a man between 25 and 39 years old who received the YFV17D yellow fever vaccine. The sequencing used CD4+ T cells sorted from PBMCs, collected 10 days after the yellow fever booster vaccination. The CDR3 nucleotides are TGTGCCAGCAGTATAAACAGGGGCGACAATCAGCCCCAGCATTTT. Amino acids: CASSINRGDNQPQHF.